A single sample is the source of the 18 T cell receptor beta chains below, sequenced in a study of OX40 agonist ivuxolimab in advanced cancers. Generated by immunoSEQ multiplex PCR, the TCRdb table keeps only in-frame clones and is missing some. The sample holds some 33,000 clones, approximately 87% seen once. The sample here was CD4+ or CD8+ T cells sorted from blood, taken in a trial of the OX40 agonist ivuxolimab. These receptors came from an adult with an advanced solid tumor such as melanoma, head and neck, liver or kidney cancer.

The CDR3 DNA sequence: TGCGCCAGCAGCCAAGAGGGGTTTGGGGTCTCGAACACTGAAGCTTTCTTT. Its translation is CASSQEGFGVSNTEAFF. The chain uses TRBV4-1 and TRBJ1-1; D unresolved. CDR3 length: 17 residues. The V end lost 0 bases, the J end lost 1 base, and 15 bases lay between the germline ends. The germline CDR1 and CDR2 sequences are MGHRA and YSYEKL.

This clone was recorded once. The chain links TRBV10-3 to TRBJ2-1, with 12 bases fitting TRBD2. The CDR3 contains 17 residues. Germline V gives CDR1 ENHRY, CDR2 SYGVKD. V shed 4 bases and J 2 bases; nucleotides not matched to a gene: 6. CDR3 DNA sequence: TGTGCCATCAGTGTGCCTAGCGGGAGGGCCGCCTACAATGAGCAGTTCTTC. It is translated as CAISVPSGRAAYNEQFF.

In nucleotides, the CDR3 is TGTGCCAGCAGTTTATTTAGTCCCGGGGAGCTGTTTTTT. The encoded protein is CASSLFSPGELFF. The chain has TRBV27 and TRBJ2-2; no reliable D call. The V gene's germline CDR1 is MNHEY and CDR2 SMNVEV (reference sequence). V lost 1 base to trimming and J lost 6 bases, with 6 bases between them. This CDR3 has 13 amino acids.

This clone has a single count. The V gene is TRBV2, the J gene TRBJ2-7; D is perhaps TRBD2 (5 bases). The CDR3 length is 14 residues. Germline CDR1 and CDR2: SNHLY and FYNNEI. V lost 10 bases and J lost 2, with 18 bases in between. The CDR3 region is CAIPVEVGAYEQYF. The CDR3 nucleotides read TGTGCCATCCCCGTTGAAGTCGGGGCCTACGAGCAGTACTTC.

This chain links TRBV27 with TRBJ2-7; D may be TRBD2 (5 bases). V was cut by 2 bases and J by 3 bases, with 8 bases left in between. CDR1 is MNHEY and CDR2 is SMNVEV in the germline V gene (reference sequence). This CDR3 has 13 residues. The CDR3, as DNA: TGTGCCAGCAGTTTAGCCAGCGGCTACGAGCAGTACTTC. Translated, it gives CASSLASGYEQYF.

The rearrangement joins TRBV10-1 to TRBJ1-1; D is perhaps TRBD1 (5 bases). There are 14 residues in the CDR3. Trimming cost V 5 bases and J 1 base, with 11 bases left between them. Germline V gene lookup returns CDR1 WNHNN and CDR2 SYGVQD (reference sequence). The CDR3 reads CASSPTVTNTEAFF. The DNA for the CDR3 is TGCGCCAGCAGTCCGACAGTAACGAACACTGAAGCTTTCTTT.

V is TRBV30 and J is TRBJ1-1; the D is unclear. Germline assignment: CDR1 GTSNPN and CDR2 SVGIG (reference sequence). V was trimmed by 2 bases and J by 1 base, leaving 11 bases between them. The CDR3 is made up of 14 amino acids. This chain's CDR3 is CAWSPFAGNTEAFF. DNA for the CDR3: TGTGCCTGGAGTCCATTTGCGGGGAACACTGAAGCTTTCTTT.

This chain links TRBV5-4 with TRBJ2-7; D gene ambiguous. CDR1 SGHNT and CDR2 YYREEE come from the germline V gene (reference sequence). The CDR3 has 12 amino acids. Trimming stripped 4 bases from V and 5 bases from J, with 10 bases between. The CDR3, as DNA: TGTGCCAGCAGCCTATGGAAAAACGAGCAGTACTTC. Its protein is CASSLWKNEQYF.

The V gene is TRBV5-6, the J gene TRBJ2-1; tentative D call: TRBD2 (6 bases). Germline V CDR1 and CDR2: SGHDT, YYEEEE. The CDR3 is 15 residues long. V was cut by 4 bases and J by 4 bases, with 15 bases left in between. CDR3 sequence reads: CASSRPGEPYNEQFF. CDR3 in DNA: TGTGCCAGCAGCCGGCCGGGGGAGCCGTACAATGAGCAGTTCTTC.

The chain uses TRBV6-6 and TRBJ2-1, with D tentatively TRBD1 (6 bases). CDR3 length: 14 residues. Germline CDR1 MNHNY, CDR2 SVGAGI (reference sequence). The germline V and J ends were trimmed by 5 bases and 8 bases, with 16 bases remaining between them. CDR3 sequence (DNA): TGTGCCAGCAGTATCACAGGGTTACTTCATGAGCAGTTCTTC. The encoded protein is CASSITGLLHEQFF.

V is TRBV2 and J is TRBJ2-1, with D maybe TRBD1 (5 bases). V was cut by 10 bases and J by 6 bases, with 19 bases left in between. The CDR3 spans 14 residues. Germline-derived CDR1 and CDR2 are SNHLY and FYNNEI. In DNA, the CDR3 is TGTGCCAAAAATAGACAGCTGGGTCCCAATGAGCAGTTCTTC. It encodes CAKNRQLGPNEQFF.

This clone was seen once. The rearrangement uses TRBV9 and TRBJ2-1; TRBD2 agrees at 7 bases. Trimming removed 4 bases from V and 0 bases from J; junction bases left unmatched: 4. The CDR3 is 15 amino acids. The V gene's germline CDR1 is SGDLS and CDR2 YYNGEE. CDR3 coding DNA: TGTGCCAGCAGCACGCGGGGGAGCTCCTACAATGAGCAGTTCTTC. Amino acid sequence: CASSTRGSSYNEQFF.

V usage is TRBV27 and J usage is TRBJ2-7; tentatively, D is TRBD2 (7 bases). V was trimmed by 11 bases and J by 3 bases, leaving 14 bases between them. Germline V gene lookup returns CDR1 MNHEY and CDR2 SMNVEV (reference sequence). CDR3 size: 12 residues. The CDR3: CAAGAVGYEQYF. The CDR3 DNA sequence: TGTGCCGCGGGGGCTGTAGGCTACGAGCAGTACTTC.

This clone was picked up a small number of times. V and J are TRBV9 and TRBJ2-7, with TRBD2 matching over 11 bases. The CDR3 consists of 15 residues. Looked up from germline, CDR1 is SGDLS and CDR2 is YYNGEE. Unmatched junction bases numbered 4, after V lost 0 bases and J lost 5 bases. Written as DNA, the CDR3 is TGTGCCAGCAGCGTAGGGACTAGCGGGTCCCACGAGCAGTACTTC. Translated, it gives CASSVGTSGSHEQYF.

This clone has only a few counts. For the CDR3, the DNA is TGTGCCAGCAGCGTAGGGGGAGGGTATCACACTGGAAACACCATATATTTT. Its translation is CASSVGGGYHTGNTIYF. The V call is TRBV9, the J call TRBJ1-3; D unresolved. The CDR3 loop spans 17 amino acids. The V gene lost 0 bases and the J gene lost 2 bases, with 15 bases spanning the gap. The germline gives CDR1 SGDLS, CDR2 YYNGEE.

This clone was detected only once. The J gene is TRBJ1-3, the V gene TRBV7-9; no firm D call. Germline V gene sequence: CDR1 SEHNR, CDR2 FQNEAQ (reference sequence). V was trimmed by 7 bases and J by 0 bases, leaving 13 bases between them. The CDR3 runs to 15 residues. The CDR3 DNA is TGTGCCAGCAACCTTGACGATTTCTCTGGAAACACCATATATTTT. Its protein product is CASNLDDFSGNTIYF.

This clone was seen a handful of times. This chain joins TRBV7-9 and TRBJ1-1, with D perhaps matching TRBD1 (5 bases). The CDR3 loop spans 11 amino acids. V shed 4 bases and J shed 8 bases, with 8 bases lying between them. Per germline, CDR1 SEHNR and CDR2 FQNEAQ (reference sequence). The CDR3 spells CASSSGGEAFF. The CDR3 nucleotides are TGTGCCAGCAGCTCGGGGGGAGAAGCTTTCTTT.

This sequence joins TRBV9 and TRBJ1-1, with D unresolved. This CDR3 is 11 amino acids long. V was pared by 4 bases and J by 3 bases, with 4 bases between. Germline V gives CDR1 SGDLS, CDR2 YYNGEE. The CDR3 is CASSPHTEAFF. Written as DNA, the CDR3 is TGTGCCAGCAGCCCCCACACTGAAGCTTTCTTT.